This T cell receptor (beta chain) comes out of a study of shared clonotypes between healthy human individuals. The protocol was immunoSEQ multiplex PCR, while the TCRdb copy is restricted to in-frame clones and leaves out a portion. The table has millions of clones, over 85% seen once. This TCR was sampled from a man younger than 35 in good health. Sequencing was done on a sample of naive CD4+ T cells sorted from blood. Subset defined: CD45RA+ positively selected.

The CDR3: CASSLDRSKETQYF. The DNA for the CDR3 is TGTGCCAGCAGCTTAGACAGGAGCAAAGAGACCCAGTACTTC. This chain uses TRBV11-2 with TRBJ2-5; D is unclear. The CDR3 sequence is 14 residues long. Germline lookup yields CDR1 SGHAT and CDR2 FQNNGV. Trimming took off 0 bases at V and 3 bases at J, with 8 bases between the two ends.